Shown below are 30 T cell receptor beta chains from a single sample sequenced in a study of T cell clones after liver transplantation. Sequencing used immunoSEQ multiplex PCR; TCRdb keeps in-frame clones, though not all of them. The table includes fewer than 20,000 clones, 80% to 90% detected once. The sequencing here drew on CD8+ T cells from blood, taken roughly 3.5 years after liver transplant. The source of these receptors is a human patient who received a liver transplant. Some T cells may have come from the graft donor.

This chain links TRBV29-1 with TRBJ2-7; D is uncertain. The germline V and J ends were trimmed by 4 bases and 1 base, with 14 bases remaining between them. The CDR3 totals 14 residues. CDR1 and CDR2 from the germline V gene are SQVTM and ANQGSEA. The CDR3 here is CSVAGSTISYEQYF. DNA of the CDR3: TGCAGCGTTGCGGGCAGCACCATATCCTACGAGCAGTACTTC.

This chain uses TRBV7-9 with TRBJ2-4, with 8 bases identical to TRBD2. Losses at the gene ends were 4 bases for V and 1 base for J; bases not matched to a gene: 15. The CDR3 extends over 19 amino acids. The V gene's germline CDR1 is SEHNR and CDR2 FQNEAQ (reference sequence). For the CDR3, the DNA is TGTGCCAGCAGCTCCTCCTCTAGCGGGTCGCCCCTGGCCAAAAACATTCAGTACTTC. This gives the protein CASSSSSSGSPLAKNIQYF.

This clone was picked up one time. The chain joins TRBV18 to TRBJ2-4, with TRBD2 matching over 12 bases. V lost 3 bases and J lost 0; bases outside the gene matches: 3. The V gene's germline CDR1 is KGHSH and CDR2 LQKENI. CDR3 length equals 17 residues. The CDR3 DNA is TGTGCCAGCTCACCCTCGGGACTAGCGGGAGCCAAAAACATTCAGTACTTC. Translation: CASSPSGLAGAKNIQYF. Full variable domain (remainder filled in from reference TRBV18 and TRBJ2-4): NAGVMQNPRHLVRRRGQEARLRCSPMKGHSHVYWYRQLPEEGLKFMVYLQKENIIDESGMPKERFSAEFPKEGPSILRIQQVVRGDSAAYFCASSPSGLAGAKNIQYFGAGTRLSVL.

The V gene is TRBV4-1, the J gene TRBJ2-7; the D gene is possibly TRBD1 (6 bases). Deletions cut 2 bases from V and 2 bases from J, with 13 bases between. Germline V gene data show CDR1 as MGHRA and CDR2 as YSYEKL. There are 15 residues in the CDR3. CDR3 residues: CASSQNQGTTYEQYF. For the CDR3, the DNA is TGCGCCAGCAGCCAAAATCAGGGGACGACCTACGAGCAGTACTTC.

The rearrangement links TRBV7-9 to TRBJ1-3; D unclear. Germline V gene sequence: CDR1 SEHNR, CDR2 FQNEAQ (reference sequence). The V end was cut by 4 bases, the J end by 0 bases, with 7 bases between. This CDR3 contains 14 residues. CDR3 sequence (DNA): TGTGCCAGCAGCTACTCCAGCTCTGGAAACACCATATATTTT. This sequence encodes CASSYSSSGNTIYF.

The V gene is TRBV27, the J gene TRBJ1-5; no firm D call. The CDR3 extends over 13 amino acids. Trimming stripped 3 bases from V and 4 bases from J, with 7 bases between. Germline CDR1 MNHEY, CDR2 SMNVEV (reference sequence). The CDR3: CASSFSVNQPQHF. CDR3 nucleotide sequence: TGTGCCAGCAGTTTTTCGGTGAATCAGCCCCAGCATTTT.

The chain recombines TRBV10-3 with TRBJ2-7, with D hard to call. Trimming pared 3 bases from V and 2 bases from J, leaving 5 bases between. The CDR3 consists of 12 residues. Germline V CDR1 and CDR2: ENHRY, SYGVKD. This CDR3 reads CAISDQPYEQYF. In DNA form, the CDR3 reads TGTGCCATCAGTGATCAGCCCTACGAGCAGTACTTC.

Only a few counts were recorded for this clone. V gene TRBV4-1 combines with J gene TRBJ1-1; D gene unclear. V gave up 5 bases and J gave up 2 bases, with 9 bases separating them. This CDR3 region has 13 residues. Germline V gives CDR1 MGHRA, CDR2 YSYEKL. The CDR3 loop reads CASSFSVNTEAFF. The DNA of the CDR3 is TGCGCCAGCAGCTTTTCGGTAAACACTGAAGCTTTCTTT.

This chain uses TRBV2 with TRBJ2-1, with 10 nucleotides matching TRBD2. The CDR3 is 12 residues long. Germline lookup yields CDR1 SNHLY and CDR2 FYNNEI. V was clipped by 6 bases and J by 10 bases; unmatched bases: 3. The CDR3 protein is CASRGLAREQFF. In DNA form, the CDR3 reads TGTGCCAGCAGGGGACTAGCGAGGGAGCAGTTCTTC. Filled out from reference TRBV2 and TRBJ2-1, the complete variable domain reads EPEVTQTPSHQVTQMGQEVILRCVPISNHLYFYWYRQILGQKVEFLVSFYNNEISEKSEIFDDQFSVERPDGSNFTLKIRSTKLEDSAMYFCASRGLAREQFFGPGTRLTVL.

The CDR3 DNA is TGTGCCAGCGGTGTAGGGGCTCACACAGATACGCAGTATTTT. This encodes CASGVGAHTDTQYF. This chain uses TRBV6-1 with TRBJ2-3; D may be TRBD1 (5 bases). This CDR3 comprises 14 residues. Germline V lookup: CDR1 MNHNS, CDR2 SASEGT. Trimming shortened V by 8 bases and J by 2 bases, and 14 bases separated the two germline ends.

The chain is built from TRBV27 and TRBJ2-3; TRBD2 matches 8 bases. Unmatched junction bases numbered 5, after V lost 5 bases and J lost 1 base. CDR1 MNHEY and CDR2 SMNVEV come from the germline V gene (reference sequence). The CDR3 totals 15 residues. The CDR3 is CASSPTAGGTDTQYF. The CDR3 DNA reads as TGTGCCAGCAGTCCTACAGCGGGAGGCACAGATACGCAGTATTTT.

The V gene is TRBV27, the J gene TRBJ2-1, with D unclear. Trimming removed 5 bases at V and 2 bases at J, with 7 bases between. Germline loops: CDR1 MNHEY, CDR2 SMNVEV (reference sequence). The CDR3 is made up of 13 amino acids. This CDR3 reads CASSLGAYNEQFF. The CDR3, as DNA: TGTGCCAGCAGTCTAGGAGCCTACAATGAGCAGTTCTTC.

The chain has TRBV5-4 and TRBJ1-2; 7 bases line up with TRBD1. Germline CDR1 SGHNT, CDR2 YYREEE (reference sequence). V trimming: 2 bases; J trimming: 0 bases; junction bases outside the gene matches: 4. This CDR3 contains 15 residues. The CDR3 sequence is CASSFPGQPNYGYTF. The CDR3, as DNA: TGTGCCAGCAGCTTCCCGGGACAGCCTAACTATGGCTACACCTTC.

Only one count was recorded for this clone. J is TRBJ2-1 and V is TRBV27, with TRBD2 matching 14 bases. The J segment lost 7 bases and the V segment lost 4 bases, leaving 3 bases of the junction unmatched. The germline CDR1 and CDR2 sequences are MNHEY and SMNVEV (reference sequence). The CDR3 is 15 amino acids. CDR3 nucleotides: TGTGCCAGCAGTTCCGGGACTAGCGGGAGAAATGAGCAGTTCTTC. Amino acid sequence: CASSSGTSGRNEQFF.

The chain couples TRBV18 to TRBJ2-5, with 9 bases matching TRBD2. The germline V gene encodes CDR1 KGHSH and CDR2 LQKENI. The CDR3 is 14 residues long. V shed 6 bases, J shed 4 bases, and the junction held 6 bases outside the gene matches. CDR3 sequence: CASSPAGGGETQYF. The CDR3 nucleotides are TGTGCCAGCTCCCCGGCGGGAGGGGGAGAGACCCAGTACTTC.

This clone was detected only a few times. The chain links TRBV27 to TRBJ2-3, with TRBD2 as a possible D gene (6 bases). The V end lost 7 bases, the J end lost 2 bases, and 13 bases lay between the germline ends. Germline CDR1 MNHEY, CDR2 SMNVEV (reference sequence). The CDR3 has 14 residues. This CDR3 is CASKPADYTDTQYF. The CDR3 nucleotides are TGTGCCAGCAAGCCAGCGGACTACACAGATACGCAGTATTTT.

This chain uses TRBV27 with TRBJ2-3, with a weak D call TRBD2 (6 bases). The V end was cut by 0 bases, the J end by 4 bases, with 11 bases between. CDR3 length: 15 residues. CDR1 MNHEY and CDR2 SMNVEV come from the germline V gene (reference sequence). CDR3 residues: CASSLSPGEPDTQYF. The CDR3 coding sequence is TGTGCCAGCAGTTTATCTCCGGGAGAACCAGATACGCAGTATTTT.

This chain connects TRBV7-2 to TRBJ2-3, with TRBD2 matching 9 bases. With V trimmed by 5 bases and J by 4 bases, 7 bases remained unmatched. CDR3 length: 15 residues. Germline V gene data show CDR1 as SGHTA and CDR2 as FQGNSA. In DNA, the CDR3 is TGTGCCAGCAGCCTCTTGGCGGGAGGGCCAGATACGCAGTATTTT. Protein product: CASSLLAGGPDTQYF.

The chain is built from TRBV27 and TRBJ2-7; TRBD1 agrees at 8 bases. Trimming cost V 5 bases and J 6 bases; bases outside gene matches: 15. CDR1 MNHEY and CDR2 SMNVEV come from the germline V gene (reference sequence). CDR3 length: 16 residues. The CDR3 DNA is TGTGCCAGCAGTCCGATTCGGACAGGGACGGCGGTCGAGCAGTACTTC. Amino acids: CASSPIRTGTAVEQYF.

V usage is TRBV28 and J usage is TRBJ2-7; D not resolved. V gave up 2 bases and J gave up 6 bases, with 14 bases separating them. The CDR3 is made up of 14 amino acids. Germline V lookup: CDR1 MDHEN, CDR2 SYDVKM. In DNA, the CDR3 is TGTGCCAGCAGTTTAAGGTCTCCTGAGAGCGAGCAGTACTTC. It translates to CASSLRSPESEQYF.

V and J are TRBV4-3 and TRBJ2-7; 7 positions agree with TRBD1. Losses at the gene ends were 2 bases for V and 1 base for J; bases not matched to a gene: 11. The CDR3 is 17 amino acids. The V gene's germline CDR1 is LGHNA and CDR2 YSLEER. CDR3 in DNA: TGCGCCAGCAGCCAACCCTTTCACAGGGGCTCATCCTACGAGCAGTACTTC. It is translated as CASSQPFHRGSSYEQYF.

J is TRBJ2-7 and V is TRBV27, with D uncertain. This CDR3 has 11 residues. Trimming shortened V by 7 bases and J by 8 bases, and 12 bases separated the two germline ends. Germline CDR1 and CDR2: MNHEY and SMNVEV (reference sequence). The chain's CDR3 is CASTSAAQQYF. CDR3 sequence (DNA): TGTGCCAGCACCTCTGCCGCCCAGCAGTACTTC.

The chain carries TRBV27 and TRBJ2-1, with 11 positions matching TRBD2. Germline-derived CDR1 and CDR2 are MNHEY and SMNVEV (reference sequence). V trimming: 6 bases; J trimming: 2 bases; junction bases outside the gene matches: 15. The CDR3 spans 19 residues. CDR3 in amino acids: CASSSLAGATFGAYNEQFF. The CDR3 DNA sequence: TGTGCCAGCAGCTCACTAGCGGGAGCAACGTTTGGGGCCTACAATGAGCAGTTCTTC.

The chain employs TRBV27 and TRBJ2-3, with 13 nucleotides matching TRBD2. The V segment lost 3 bases and the J segment 1 base; nucleotides outside the gene matches: 10. Germline lookup yields CDR1 MNHEY and CDR2 SMNVEV (reference sequence). The CDR3 loop spans 19 amino acids. The CDR3 coding sequence is TGTGCCAGCAGTTTGTCTACACTAGCGGGAGGGCCTCGCACAGATACGCAGTATTTT. Its translation: CASSLSTLAGGPRTDTQYF.

The chain couples TRBV7-9 to TRBJ1-2; possible D gene TRBD1, 6 bases. Germline-derived CDR1 and CDR2 are SEHNR and FQNEAQ (reference sequence). The CDR3 has 13 residues. V lost 5 bases, J lost 6 bases, and 13 bases lay in between. The CDR3 DNA reads TGTGCCAGCAGCGGGAACAGGGACGATGGCTACACCTTC. It specifies CASSGNRDDGYTF.

The CDR3 DNA reads as TGCGCCAGCAGCCAAGGACAGTGGGATGAAAAACTGTTTTTT. Translation: CASSQGQWDEKLFF. J is TRBJ1-4 and V is TRBV4-1; TRBD1 is a possible D gene (5 bases). Between the trimmed V and J ends, which lost 1 base and 6 bases, there was a span of 9 bases. CDR1 and CDR2 from the germline V gene are MGHRA and YSYEKL. The CDR3 length is 14 residues.

The DNA of the CDR3 is TGTGCCAGCAGTATCGGGGGAAATGAGCAGTTCTTC. Its translation is CASSIGGNEQFF. V is TRBV7-9 and J is TRBJ2-1; weak D call: TRBD2 (6 bases). The CDR3 is 12 amino acids. Germline CDR1 and CDR2: SEHNR and FQNEAQ (reference sequence). Trimming left V 6 bases short and J 7 bases short, with 10 bases between.

The CDR3 DNA sequence: TGTGCCAGCAGTTTCCGCGGGACAGCTGAAGCTTTCTTT. This encodes CASSFRGTAEAFF. The chain links TRBV27 to TRBJ1-1; 7 bases line up with TRBD1. V trimming: 3 bases; J trimming: 6 bases; junction bases outside the gene matches: 4. Looked up from germline, CDR1 is MNHEY and CDR2 is SMNVEV (reference sequence). This CDR3 spans 13 amino acids.

The rearrangement joins TRBV9 to TRBJ2-7; D ambiguous. CDR3 length: 14 residues. The germline CDR1 and CDR2 sequences are SGDLS and YYNGEE. V was shortened by 0 bases and J by 2 bases, with 9 bases between the two germline ends. Here the CDR3 DNA reads TGTGCCAGCAGCGTAGGGGTGGGTACCTACGAGCAGTACTTC. It translates to CASSVGVGTYEQYF.

The chain carries TRBV5-1 and TRBJ2-1; 10 nucleotides align to TRBD2. From germline, CDR1 is SGHRS and CDR2 YFSETQ. V lost 3 bases to trimming and J lost 6 bases; unmatched junction nucleotides: 6. The CDR3 consists of 15 residues. The CDR3 nucleotides read TGCGCCAGCAGCTCCCTAGCGGGAGAAAGCAATGAGCAGTTCTTC. Translated, it gives CASSSLAGESNEQFF.